The rows below give T cell receptor beta chains drawn from one sample of a study of cytomegalovirus exposure and HLA in healthy donors. Sequenced by immunoSEQ multiplex PCR; TCRdb stores in-frame clones only, minus some. Counted here are about 190,000 clones, roughly 73% occurring once; the ten biggest clones make up 1.5% to 2%. Sequences were obtained from PBMCs. Every receptor here comes from a woman in her twenties or thirties in good health and CMV-seronegative. Both conserved end residues are part of each CDR3. Fields, in order: clone size, D gene, J gene, V gene, CDR3 DNA, CDR3 protein. D genes are given only for firm matches. The size field is filled for only some rows; it gives once, few, many or a size class.

.	.	TRBJ2-3	TRBV7-9	TGTGCCAGCAGCTTAGGAATCGGAGCTTCAGATACGCAGTATTTT	CASSLGIGASDTQYF
.	TRBD1	TRBJ1-1	TRBV27	TGTGCCAGCAGTTCCCGGACAGGGGGCTACACTGAAGCTTTCTTT	CASSSRTGGYTEAFF
.	.	TRBJ2-7	TRBV27	TGTGCCAGCAGTCGGCGGTGGGGGGACAGTACCTACGAGCAGTACTTC	CASSRRWGDSTYEQYF
.	TRBD1	TRBJ1-1	TRBV7-2	TGTGCCAGCAGCCGAGGGACAGAGAACACTGAAGCTTTCTTT	CASSRGTENTEAFF
.	TRBD2	TRBJ2-3	TRBV9	TGTGCCAGCAGCGTAATAGCGGGAGGGCTCGCTAGCACAGATACGCAGTATTTT	CASSVIAGGLASTDTQYF
few	.	TRBJ1-3	TRBV6-1	TGTGCCAGCAGTGAAGCGGGAGCAGGTGGAAACACCATATATTTT	CASSEAGAGGNTIYF
.	TRBD2	TRBJ2-7	TRBV4-2	TGTGCCAGCAGCCAAGATGGGGGACTAGCGGGAAGGGGAGGCTACGAGCAGTACTTC	CASSQDGGLAGRGGYEQYF
.	TRBD2	TRBJ2-7	TRBV6-4	TGTGCCATTCCTAGGAGGACTAGCGCTAGCGAGCAGTACTTC	CAIPRRTSASEQYF
once	.	TRBJ2-3	TRBV10-3	TGTGCCATCAGTGACCGTGGGACTAGCACAGATACGCAGTATTTT	CAISDRGTSTDTQYF
.	.	TRBJ1-2	TRBV6-5	TGTGCCAGCAGTTACGCGGGAGTAAGGGGCTACACCTTC	CASSYAGVRGYTF
once	.	TRBJ2-7	TRBV5-6	TGTGCCAGCAGCTTGGGTGAGGGACTGGGGGAGCAGTACTTC	CASSLGEGLGEQYF
.	.	TRBJ1-5	TRBV6-5	TGTGCCAGCAGTTACTCCCCGGGCAATCAGCCCCAGCATTTT	CASSYSPGNQPQHF
.	TRBD1	TRBJ2-7	TRBV7-9	TGTGCCAGCAGCTTCGGGACAGCAACCTACGAGCAGTACTTC	CASSFGTATYEQYF
.	TRBD2	TRBJ2-1	TRBV7-3	TGTGCCAGCAGCTTACTAGCGGGAGGGCACAATGAGCAGTTCTTC	CASSLLAGGHNEQFF